The present entry profiles one T cell receptor beta chain with its context. Its antigen is currently not known. No clone much larger than this one lies a single base away; base qualities are absent. The data derive from a study of blood T cells in healthy people across ages (dated by TCRdb to between 2014 and 2016). About the study as a whole: In model experiments, roughly one uniquely barcoded TCR beta cDNA molecule per two T cells was captured by template switching. Using deep sequencing normalized with unique cDNA molecular identifiers, the study measured how TCR beta repertoire diversity changes with age. Four age groups were formed from the donors: young (average approximately 17 years), middle-aged (less than 40), aged (approximately 60) and long-lived (approximately 80). To avoid experimental bias, donors of different ages were randomly spread across the sequencing lanes. The study analyzed two additional independent replicas of 1 million unique cDNA reads from the same blood draw for two donors, one aged 18 to 30 and one aged 80 or older. The research as a whole found: Because the CMV infection status of the donors was unknown, age-related changes in expanded clonotypes may potentially have been confounded. Estimates of total diversity based on one million sequenced T cells were regarded as lower bounds and as underestimates. Observed TCR beta diversity per million T cells fell roughly linearly with age, and a significant reduction was already apparent by age around 39. Since profiling was done on bulk unsorted PBMCs, naive and antigen-experienced compartments could not be conclusively compared. The percentage of naive T cells measured by flow cytometry correlated strongly with observed TCR beta diversity. Compared with the aged group, the long-lived group had more naive CD4+ T cells, fewer expanded clones and increased TCR diversity, suggesting age selection.

The library was produced with 5' RACE. Data came from an Illumina HiSeq 2500. The second PCR ran for roughly 7 to 12 cycles and used a J-beta primer mix along with a sample-barcoded 5' primer. Each TCR beta cDNA molecule received a unique molecular identifier from a template-switch 5' adaptor carrying 12 random nucleotides. Each sample yielded at least 2.5 million CDR3-containing paired-end reads. First-strand cDNA synthesis was performed from all RNA using the Mint cDNA synthesis kit, with priming by a TRBC-specific oligonucleotide. Following uracil-DNA glycosylase treatment, a first 18-cycle PCR with universal primers M1SS and BC2_uni_R was performed on all cDNA. Per the source publication's procedure: For normalization, 1 million high-quality reads, each with a distinct molecular identifier, were randomly selected from each sample. Reads with shared molecular identifiers were discarded instead of being binned into consensus sequences. CDR3 identification, clonotype clustering and error correction used MiTCR with a Q25 quality threshold and the strictest error-elimination algorithm. A nonparametric unseen species model using Euler transformation provided a lower-bound estimate of total TCR beta diversity. In-frame beta chains were kept once TCRdb had trimmed the public reads at Q25 with fastp and called clones with MiXCR. Rows matching on CDR3 protein sequence are summarized as one entry with the most common DNA and genes. In this record, the V and J calls reflect TCRdb's handling and not the investigators' own analysis. The sample table contains more than 700,000 distinct CDR3 sequences; only one count was recorded for around half of them. The ten most abundant clones make up roughly 37% of the sample.

The donors were roughly 40 Caucasian individuals from Russia, aged roughly 6 to 100 years, who were systemically healthy. Each donor gave ten milliliters of peripheral blood, collected into EDTA-treated Vacutainer tubes. PBMCs were isolated by Ficoll-Paque density-gradient centrifugation, with at least 6 million obtained per sample. Total RNA, at least 5 micrograms per sample, was extracted from PBMCs with Trizol reagent. Naive CD45RAhigh/CD27high T cell percentages were measured by flow cytometry on a PBMC aliquot from every donor. From the germline V gene, CDR1 is MDHEN and CDR2 is SYDVKM. V and J lose 7 bases and 0 bases, and a span of 10 bases separates them. The CDR3, from cysteine to phenylalanine, totals 15 residues. The CDR3 DNA has 45 bases and is translated from base 1.

The chain employs TRBV28 and TRBJ2-6; the D gene assignment is ambiguous. The material sequenced was blood. This TCR was sampled from a man at least 80 years old in good health. The DNA sequence follows: TGTGCCAGCACCCCGACGGCCTCTGGGGCCAACGTCCTGACTTTC. It encodes CASTPTASGANVLTF. The entire variable domain, with the stretches around the CDR3 drawn from the reference TRBV28 and TRBJ2-6 proteins, is DVKVTQSSRYLVKRTGEKVFLECVQDMDHENMFWYRQDPGLGLRLIYFSYDVKMKEKGDIPEGYSVSREKKERFSLILESASTNQTSMYLCASTPTASGANVLTFGAGSRLTVL.